The 9 T cell receptor beta chains below were found in one sample sequenced in a study of blood T cell repertoires in COVID-19. Measured with immunoSEQ multiplex PCR; TCRdb has only the in-frame clones, and not every one. The sample consists of fewer than 250,000 clones, 89% of them appearing once. Sequenced material: PBMCs or T cells enriched from blood (not recorded which). The receptor set was obtained from a woman aged 18-29 years who had recovered from COVID-19.

A remark on this clone: A much larger clone differs by one base, so this may be a read error. V is TRBV6-2 or TRBV6-3 and J is TRBJ1-4; D gene ambiguous. The CDR3 has 14 residues. Trimming shortened V by 6 bases and J by 5 bases, and 13 bases separated the two germline ends. Germline CDR1 reads MNHEY; CDR2 reads SVGEGT. The CDR3 nucleotides read TGTGCCAGCAGCCCCGGGATAGGGAATGAAAAACTGTTTTTT. It codes for CASSPGIGNEKLFF.

The rearrangement joins TRBV4-1 to TRBJ1-6; D is possibly TRBD1 (6 bases). This CDR3 is built from 17 residues. With 4 bases removed from V and 6 bases from J, the gap between germline ends came to 19 bases. Germline V gives CDR1 MGHRA, CDR2 YSYEKL. The CDR3 protein is CASSLGDTGLSNSPLHF. The CDR3 DNA reads TGCGCCAGCAGCCTAGGAGACACAGGGCTTAGTAATTCACCCCTCCACTTT.

The chain joins TRBV21-1 to TRBJ2-5; TRBD2 is the table's D call and was not checked against the DNA. TRBV21-1 is given as a pseudogene. There are 18 residues in the CDR3. CDR3 coding DNA: TGTGCCAGCAGCAAAGAACTCGGCCCCGGGACTCCCCTCGGGGCCCAGTACTTC. It specifies CASSKELGPGTPLGAQYF.

The chain couples TRBV5-5 to TRBJ1-1; D possibly corresponds to TRBD1 (5 bases). Trimming took 1 base from V and 3 from J, leaving 13 bases between them. CDR1 and CDR2 from the germline V gene are SGHKS and YYEKEE (reference sequence). This CDR3 has 15 amino acids. The DNA of the CDR3 is TGTGCCAGCAGCTTGTGGCAGGGTCGGGACACTGAAGCTTTCTTT. Amino acid sequence: CASSLWQGRDTEAFF.

This rearrangement joins TRBV18 to TRBJ1-6; D is ambiguous. Per the germline V gene, CDR1 is KGHSH and CDR2 is LQKENI. The CDR3 runs 13 residues. V lost 3 bases and J 8 bases, leaving 8 bases between the germline ends. The CDR3 here is CASSPVQDSPLHF. CDR3 coding DNA: TGTGCCAGCTCACCCGTCCAGGATTCACCCCTCCACTTT.

The rearrangement links TRBV3-1 (or the pseudogene TRBV3-2) to TRBJ1-2, with D possibly matching TRBD1 (6 bases). The CDR3 length is 16 residues. Germline CDR1 and CDR2: LGHDT and YNNKEL (reference sequence). Trimming left V 3 bases short and J 4 bases short, with 18 bases between. The CDR3 nucleotides are TGTGCCAGCAGCCAGGGACACCGCACGACTATCTATGGCTACACCTTC. Protein sequence: CASSQGHRTTIYGYTF.

The V gene is TRBV3-1 (or the pseudogene TRBV3-2), the J gene TRBJ1-1; the match to TRBD1 covers 7 bases. V lost 0 bases, J lost 12 bases, and 10 bases stayed unmatched. Looked up from germline, CDR1 is LGHDT and CDR2 is YNNKEL (reference sequence). This CDR3 has 14 amino acids. The CDR3 protein is CASSQEGKGAGSFF. CDR3 in DNA: TGTGCCAGCAGCCAAGAGGGGAAGGGGGCCGGATCTTTCTTT.

This clone was counted only a few times. The chain has TRBV7-2 and TRBJ2-7, with D tentatively TRBD2 (6 bases). Germline V gene data show CDR1 as SGHTA and CDR2 as FQGNSA. V lost 5 bases and J 3 bases, leaving 14 bases between the germline ends. This CDR3 contains 14 residues. CDR3 in amino acids: CASSPGLASYEQYF. CDR3 in DNA: TGTGCCAGCAGCCCTGGGCTAGCGAGCTACGAGCAGTACTTC.

This rearrangement joins TRBV30 to TRBJ1-1, with 8 bases lining up with TRBD1. After removal of 7 bases from V and 0 bases from J, the junction contained 1 base not matched to a gene. Germline assignment: CDR1 GTSNPN and CDR2 SVGIG (reference sequence). The length of the CDR3 is 12 residues. CDR3 bases: TGTGCCTTGGGACAGGTGAACACTGAAGCTTTCTTT. Translated: CALGQVNTEAFF.